These 8 T cell receptor beta chains were all obtained from the same sample, sequenced in a study of cytomegalovirus exposure and HLA in healthy donors. The protocol was immunoSEQ multiplex PCR, while the TCRdb copy is restricted to in-frame clones and leaves out a portion. This sample has 80,000 to 100,000 clones, with under 95% found just once. Sequencing was performed on PBMCs. These TCRs come from a man aged 30 to 45 in good health and CMV-seronegative.

This chain connects TRBV5-4 to TRBJ1-2, with 8 bases identical to TRBD1. Germline CDR1 SGHNT, CDR2 YYREEE (reference sequence). CDR3 size: 15 residues. After removal of 2 bases from V and 6 bases from J, the junction contained 9 bases not matched to a gene. The CDR3 loop reads CASSFVGQTGDGYTF. The CDR3 DNA sequence: TGTGCCAGCAGCTTCGTTGGGCAGACAGGGGATGGCTACACCTTC.

The V gene is TRBV6-5, the J gene TRBJ1-2; 7 bases line up with TRBD1. The germline gives CDR1 MNHEY, CDR2 SVGAGI. The CDR3 is 13 residues long. V shed 6 bases and J 7 bases; nucleotides not matched to a gene: 8. CDR3 in amino acids: CASSSDRFSGYTF. CDR3 bases: TGTGCCAGCAGCTCGGACAGGTTTTCTGGCTACACCTTC.

The sample holds one count of this clone. The V call is TRBV29-1, the J call TRBJ2-7, with TRBD1 matching 7 bases. This CDR3 is built from 15 residues. Trimming cost V 2 bases and J 0 bases; bases outside gene matches: 7. Per germline, CDR1 SQVTM and CDR2 ANQGSEA. The CDR3 reads CSVERPGGPSYEQYF. The DNA of the CDR3 is TGCAGCGTTGAACGCCCAGGGGGTCCCTCCTACGAGCAGTACTTC.

This clone occurred a few times. This chain connects TRBV28 to TRBJ2-7; unclear D gene. Germline V gene lookup returns CDR1 MDHEN and CDR2 SYDVKM. Trimming cost V 3 bases and J 0 bases, with 6 bases left between them. This CDR3 comprises 13 residues. As DNA, the CDR3 is TGTGCCAGCAGTTTCCTCAGCTCCTACGAGCAGTACTTC. Protein product: CASSFLSSYEQYF.

The V gene is TRBV11-2, the J gene TRBJ2-7, with 8 bases fitting TRBD1. CDR1 SGHAT and CDR2 FQNNGV come from the germline V gene. The junction had 10 bases not matched to a gene; V was cut back by 5 bases and J by 7 bases. CDR3 length: 14 amino acids. The CDR3 sequence: CASSRAEGTGEQYF. The CDR3 DNA sequence: TGTGCCAGCAGCAGAGCGGAAGGGACAGGTGAGCAGTACTTC.

The V gene is TRBV7-9, the J gene TRBJ2-1; 9 bases line up with TRBD2. Germline lookup yields CDR1 SEHNR and CDR2 FQNEAQ (reference sequence). This CDR3 comprises 15 residues. Trimming at V came to 6 bases and at J to 9 bases, leaving 12 bases not matched to a gene. The DNA of the CDR3 is TGTGCCAGCAGACCTAAGTTTAGCGGGAGCTTTGAGCAGTTCTTC. This gives the protein CASRPKFSGSFEQFF.

The chain combines TRBV7-8 with TRBJ1-2; 8 bases fit TRBD1. Unmatched junction bases numbered 7, after V lost 4 bases and J lost 0 bases. There are 16 residues in the CDR3. Germline loops: CDR1 SGHVS, CDR2 FQNEAQ. DNA for the CDR3: TGTGCCAGCAGCTCCGAAGGGACAGGCGCTAACTATGGCTACACCTTC. It codes for CASSSEGTGANYGYTF. Full variable domain (rest looked up from reference TRBV7-8 and TRBJ1-2): GAGVSQSPRYKVAKRGQDVALRCDPISGHVSLFWYQQALGQGPEFLTYFQNEAQLDKSGLPSDRFFAERPEGSVSTLKIQRTQQEDSAVYLCASSSEGTGANYGYTFGSGTRLTVV.

This chain connects TRBV11-3 to TRBJ2-3, with a weak D call TRBD1 (6 bases). The CDR3 has 13 amino acids. V was shortened by 6 bases and J by 4 bases, with 11 bases between the two germline ends. Germline V gene lookup returns CDR1 SGHNT and CDR2 YENEEA. In DNA form, the CDR3 reads TGTGCCAGCAGTGGGCAGGGGTCAGATACGCAGTATTTT. This codes for CASSGQGSDTQYF. The whole variable domain, remainder taken from reference TRBV11-3 and TRBJ2-3, is EAGVVQSPRYKIIEKKQPVAFWCNPISGHNTLYWYLQNLGQGPELLIRYENEEAVDDSQLPKDRFSAERLKGVDSTLKIQPAELGDSAVYLCASSGQGSDTQYFGPGTRLTVL.